This T cell receptor (beta chain) was captured in a study of cytomegalovirus exposure and HLA in healthy donors. This clone was found once. PCR used 60 Vbeta primers and 13 Jbeta primers. Produced via immunoSEQ multiplex PCR; TCRdb's table is partial and in-frame only. The sample holds 98,000 or so clones; around four fifths are singletons and the top ten take 2% to 2.5%. Germline CDR1 is KGHSH and CDR2 is LQKENI. The CDR3 consists of 16 residues. Trimming took 4 bases from V and 1 from J, leaving 16 bases between them. The receptor was isolated from a man between 35 and 55 years old in good health and CMV-seronegative. The chain couples TRBV18 to TRBJ1-1; no definite D call. Source material: PBMCs. CDR3 sequence (DNA): TGTGCCAGCTCACGGCCGGCTTGGGCAGGGAACACTGAAGCTTTCTTT. It encodes CASSRPAWAGNTEAFF. Variable domain in full (rest from reference TRBV18 and TRBJ1-1): NAGVMQNPRHLVRRRGQEARLRCSPMKGHSHVYWYRQLPEEGLKFMVYLQKENIIDESGMPKERFSAEFPKEGPSILRIQQVVRGDSAAYFCASSRPAWAGNTEAFFGQGTRLTVV.